This T cell receptor (beta chain) is from a study of blood T cell repertoires in COVID-19. Overall study context: Nucleic acid was either cDNA or gDNA, and it came from T cells, B-cell-depleted T cells, or PBMCs.

The repertoire was sequenced with immunoSEQ multiplex PCR; TCRdb's copy has only in-frame clones and lacks some. The data hold roughly 100,000 clones, with over 60% observed a single time. The CDR3 consists of 15 residues. Trimming pared 7 bases from V and 3 bases from J, leaving 18 bases between. CDR1 and CDR2 (germline): KGHSH, LQKENI. The specimen sequenced was peripheral blood. The clonotype comes from a man older than 75 with COVID-19, enrolled during active disease. The chain uses TRBV18 and TRBJ1-1; D is possibly TRBD1 (5 bases). The chain's CDR3 is CASLLSMGLDTEAFF. The CDR3 coding sequence is TGTGCCAGCTTACTCTCAATGGGGCTTGACACTGAAGCTTTCTTT.